The rows below give T cell receptor beta chains drawn from one sample of a study of T-cell reconstitution after alpha-beta-depleted transplantation in children. Via MiXCR, TCRdb re-called the PCR reads, giving one row per CDR3 protein. The sample consists of almost 400,000 distinct CDR3 sequences, around 20% of them appearing once. The source was PBMCs from the stem cell graft donor, collected from the stem cell graft. These receptors were obtained from a human donor who donated a stem cell graft to a child with acute myeloid leukemia. The CDR3 runs from the conserved cysteine through the conserved F or W. Fields, in order: V gene, CDR3 length, CDR3 protein.

v_call: TRBV4-3; cdr3_length: 14; cdr3_aa: CASSQDPGNYGYTF
v_call: TRBV12-3/TRBV12-4; cdr3_length: 15; cdr3_aa: CASTQTQLAKNIQYF
v_call: TRBV24-1; cdr3_length: 13; cdr3_aa: CATSVGGTTEAFF
v_call: TRBV5-6; cdr3_length: 15; cdr3_aa: CASSLFGQSNEKLFF
v_call: TRBV24-1; cdr3_length: 14; cdr3_aa: CATSDTRQNNEQFF
v_call: TRBV5-1; cdr3_length: 13; cdr3_aa: CASSNGFTDTQYF
v_call: TRBV28; cdr3_length: 14; cdr3_aa: CASSLRGEGNEQYF
v_call: TRBV6-4; cdr3_length: 14; cdr3_aa: CASSDSDALGELFF
v_call: TRBV6-1; cdr3_length: 13; cdr3_aa: CASSSDRPYEQYF
v_call: TRBV25-1; cdr3_length: 12; cdr3_aa: CASTSGNQPQHF
v_call: TRBV12-3/TRBV12-4; cdr3_length: 17; cdr3_aa: CASKKVGLAGDMYEQYF
v_call: TRBV20-1; cdr3_length: 18; cdr3_aa: CSARAAGTSGSSYNEQFF
v_call: TRBV7-2; cdr3_length: 17; cdr3_aa: CASSSTSGSPPADTQYF
v_call: TRBV27; cdr3_length: 13; cdr3_aa: CASSLISYGEQFF
v_call: TRBV12-3/TRBV12-4; cdr3_length: 15; cdr3_aa: CASQDSSGKTDTQYF
v_call: TRBV15; cdr3_length: 15; cdr3_aa: CATSRAEPGFYEQYF
v_call: TRBV12-3/TRBV12-4; cdr3_length: 15; cdr3_aa: CASSLKGELQETQYF
v_call: TRBV20-1; cdr3_length: 15; cdr3_aa: CSGTALGLSLDSQYF
v_call: TRBV20-1; cdr3_length: 13; cdr3_aa: CSARRTGGFEQYF
v_call: TRBV20-1; cdr3_length: 14; cdr3_aa: CSAEDLRAKNIQYF
v_call: TRBV4-1; cdr3_length: 13; cdr3_aa: CASSQTTSYEQYF
v_call: TRBV19; cdr3_length: 12; cdr3_aa: CASRRTGLEQYF
v_call: TRBV6-4; cdr3_length: 13; cdr3_aa: CASSEGQVHEQFF
v_call: TRBV10-3; cdr3_length: 15; cdr3_aa: CAISRTSGRYNEQFF
v_call: TRBV7-8; cdr3_length: 17; cdr3_aa: CASSLVVGTPSTDTQYF
v_call: TRBV6-2/TRBV6-3; cdr3_length: 15; cdr3_aa: CASRWDRDSSYEQYF
v_call: TRBV20-1; cdr3_length: 14; cdr3_aa: CSASDPRSNQPQHF
v_call: TRBV9; cdr3_length: 15; cdr3_aa: CASSVVVGGGGEQFF
v_call: TRBV12-3/TRBV12-4; cdr3_length: 13; cdr3_aa: CASTLSGYNEQFF
v_call: TRBV19; cdr3_length: 16; cdr3_aa: CASSIDLASGIVEQYF
v_call: TRBV27; cdr3_length: 15; cdr3_aa: CASSIAGEVTGELFF
v_call: TRBV4-3; cdr3_length: 15; cdr3_aa: CASSQDSLSAGELFF
v_call: TRBV7-2; cdr3_length: 15; cdr3_aa: CASSWVGRSTDTQYF
v_call: TRBV10-3; cdr3_length: 13; cdr3_aa: CAISRTGDREQYF
v_call: TRBV7-9; cdr3_length: 16; cdr3_aa: CASSPGQGAHQETQYF
v_call: TRBV27; cdr3_length: 15; cdr3_aa: CASSLSSPSPETQYF
v_call: TRBV28; cdr3_length: 14; cdr3_aa: CASSSAGSGNTIYF
v_call: TRBV6-5; cdr3_length: 16; cdr3_aa: CASSYPGLAGGETQYF
v_call: TRBV4-1; cdr3_length: 15; cdr3_aa: CASSQFLAGAYEQYF
v_call: TRBV28; cdr3_length: 15; cdr3_aa: CASSFPRSGANVLTF
v_call: TRBV20-1; cdr3_length: 16; cdr3_aa: CSASELYGNLIGEQYF
v_call: TRBV27; cdr3_length: 15; cdr3_aa: CASSIGASGSYEQYF
v_call: TRBV6-5; cdr3_length: 17; cdr3_aa: CASSYLPSGSSYNEQFF
v_call: TRBV29-1; cdr3_length: 12; cdr3_aa: CSVTDSNQPQHF